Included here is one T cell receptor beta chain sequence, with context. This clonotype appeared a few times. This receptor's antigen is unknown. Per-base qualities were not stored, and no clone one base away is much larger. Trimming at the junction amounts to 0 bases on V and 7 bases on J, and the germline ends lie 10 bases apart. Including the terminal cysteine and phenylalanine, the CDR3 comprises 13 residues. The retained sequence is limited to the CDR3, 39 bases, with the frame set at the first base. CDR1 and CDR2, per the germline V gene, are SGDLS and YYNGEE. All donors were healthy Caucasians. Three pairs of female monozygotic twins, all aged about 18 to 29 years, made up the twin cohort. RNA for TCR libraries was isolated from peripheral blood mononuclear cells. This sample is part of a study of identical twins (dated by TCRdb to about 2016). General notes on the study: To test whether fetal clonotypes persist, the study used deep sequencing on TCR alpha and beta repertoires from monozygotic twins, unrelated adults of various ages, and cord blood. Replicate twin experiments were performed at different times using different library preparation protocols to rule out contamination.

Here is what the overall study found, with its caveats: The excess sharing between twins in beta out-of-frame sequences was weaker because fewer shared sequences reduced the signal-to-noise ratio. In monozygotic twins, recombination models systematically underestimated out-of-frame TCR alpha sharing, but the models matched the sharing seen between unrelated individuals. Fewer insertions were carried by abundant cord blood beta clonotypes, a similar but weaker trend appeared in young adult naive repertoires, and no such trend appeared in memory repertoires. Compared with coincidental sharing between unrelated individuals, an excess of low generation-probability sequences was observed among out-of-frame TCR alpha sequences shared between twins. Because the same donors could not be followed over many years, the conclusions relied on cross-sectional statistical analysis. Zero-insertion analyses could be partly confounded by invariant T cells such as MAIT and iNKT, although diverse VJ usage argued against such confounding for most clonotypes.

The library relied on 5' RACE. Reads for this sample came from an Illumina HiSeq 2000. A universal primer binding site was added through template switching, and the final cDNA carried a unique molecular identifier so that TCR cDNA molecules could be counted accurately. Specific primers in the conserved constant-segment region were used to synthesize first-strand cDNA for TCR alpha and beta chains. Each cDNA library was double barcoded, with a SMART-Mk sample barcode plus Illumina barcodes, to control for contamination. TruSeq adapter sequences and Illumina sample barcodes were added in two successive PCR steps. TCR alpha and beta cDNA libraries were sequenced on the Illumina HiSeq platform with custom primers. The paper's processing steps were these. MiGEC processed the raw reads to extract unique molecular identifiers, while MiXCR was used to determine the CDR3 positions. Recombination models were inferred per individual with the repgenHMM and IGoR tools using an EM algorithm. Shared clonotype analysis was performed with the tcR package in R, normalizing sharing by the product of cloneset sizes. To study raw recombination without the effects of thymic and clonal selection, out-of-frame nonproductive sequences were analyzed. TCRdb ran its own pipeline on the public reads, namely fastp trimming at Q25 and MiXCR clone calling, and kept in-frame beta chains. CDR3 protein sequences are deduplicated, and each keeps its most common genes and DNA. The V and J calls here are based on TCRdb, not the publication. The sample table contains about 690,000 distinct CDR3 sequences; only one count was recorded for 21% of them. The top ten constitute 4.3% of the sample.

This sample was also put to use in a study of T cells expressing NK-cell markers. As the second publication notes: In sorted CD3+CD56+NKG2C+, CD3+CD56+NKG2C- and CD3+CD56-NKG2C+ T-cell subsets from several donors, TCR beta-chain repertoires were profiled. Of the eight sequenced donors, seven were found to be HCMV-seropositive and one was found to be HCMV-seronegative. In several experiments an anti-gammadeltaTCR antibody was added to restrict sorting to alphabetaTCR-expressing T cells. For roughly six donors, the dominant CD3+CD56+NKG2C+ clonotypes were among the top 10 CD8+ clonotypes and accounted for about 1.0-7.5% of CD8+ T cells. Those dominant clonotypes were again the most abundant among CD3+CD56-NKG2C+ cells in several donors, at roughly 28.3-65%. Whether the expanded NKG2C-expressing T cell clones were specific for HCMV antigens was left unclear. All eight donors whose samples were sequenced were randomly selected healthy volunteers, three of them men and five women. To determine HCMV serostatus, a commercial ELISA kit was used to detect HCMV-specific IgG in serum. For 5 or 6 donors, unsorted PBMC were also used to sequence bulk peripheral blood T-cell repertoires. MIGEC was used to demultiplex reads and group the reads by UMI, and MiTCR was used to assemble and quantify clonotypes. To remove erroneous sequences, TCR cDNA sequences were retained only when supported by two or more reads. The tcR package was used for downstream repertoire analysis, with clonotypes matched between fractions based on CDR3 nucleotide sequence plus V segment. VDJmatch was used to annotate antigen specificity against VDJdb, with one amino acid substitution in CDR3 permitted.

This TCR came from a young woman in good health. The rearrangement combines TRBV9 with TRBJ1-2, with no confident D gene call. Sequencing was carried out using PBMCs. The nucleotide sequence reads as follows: TGTGCCAGCAGCGTAGGTCAGCGCTCTGGCTACACCTTC. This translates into CASSVGQRSGYTF.